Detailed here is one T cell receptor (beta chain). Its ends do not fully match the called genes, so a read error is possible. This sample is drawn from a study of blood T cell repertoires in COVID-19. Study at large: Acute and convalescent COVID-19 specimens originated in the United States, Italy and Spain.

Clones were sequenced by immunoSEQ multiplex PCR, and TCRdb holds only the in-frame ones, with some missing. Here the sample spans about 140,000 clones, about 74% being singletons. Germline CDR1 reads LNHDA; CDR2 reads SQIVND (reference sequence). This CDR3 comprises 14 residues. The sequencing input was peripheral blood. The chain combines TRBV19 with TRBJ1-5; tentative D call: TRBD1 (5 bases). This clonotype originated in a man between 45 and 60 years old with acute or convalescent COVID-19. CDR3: CVPVAQASNQPQHF. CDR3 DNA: TGCGTACCCGTGGCACAGGCTAGCAATCAGCCCCAGCATTTT.